Below are 32 T cell receptor beta chains sequenced from a single sample in a study of blood T cell repertoires in COVID-19. Sequencing was performed with immunoSEQ multiplex PCR; in TCRdb, only in-frame clones are kept and a portion is missing. Here the sample spans about 230,000 clones, roughly 88% being singletons. The sample consisted of peripheral blood. The receptors here all came from a middle-aged man with acute or convalescent COVID-19.

The chain has TRBV6-5 and TRBJ1-5; 7 bases match TRBD1. The junction had 4 bases not matched to a gene; V was cut back by 5 bases and J by 0 bases. CDR3 length equals 15 residues. The germline V gene encodes CDR1 MNHEY and CDR2 SVGAGI. This CDR3 is CASSPGQYSNQPQHF. DNA of the CDR3: TGTGCCAGCAGTCCGGGACAGTATAGCAATCAGCCCCAGCATTTT.

The rearrangement joins TRBV4-2 to TRBJ1-3; D is perhaps TRBD1 (6 bases). This CDR3 has 16 amino acids. Germline lookup yields CDR1 LGHNA and CDR2 YNFKEQ. The germline V and J ends were trimmed by 0 bases and 5 bases, with 14 bases remaining between them. This CDR3 is CASSQEGVGARNTIYF. As DNA, the CDR3 is TGTGCCAGCAGCCAAGAAGGGGTGGGGGCTAGAAACACCATATATTTT.

The rearrangement joins TRBV3-1 (or the pseudogene TRBV3-2) to TRBJ2-2; 7 bases line up with TRBD1. CDR1 and CDR2 (germline): LGHDT, YNNKEL (reference sequence). The ends lost 4 bases at V and 5 bases at J; junction bases unmatched: 10. The CDR3 covers 16 residues. The CDR3 spells CASSLWETGHTGELFF. In nucleotides, the CDR3 is TGTGCCAGCAGCCTGTGGGAGACAGGGCATACCGGGGAGCTGTTTTTT.

A single count supports this clone. The J gene is TRBJ1-2, the V gene TRBV27; D possibly corresponds to TRBD1 (6 bases). The length of the CDR3 is 13 residues. Between the trimmed V and J ends, which lost 8 bases and 4 bases, there was a span of 14 bases. Per germline, CDR1 MNHEY and CDR2 SMNVEV (reference sequence). CDR3 region: CASGTGFSYGYTF. The CDR3 DNA follows: TGTGCCAGCGGCACAGGGTTTAGCTATGGCTACACCTTC.

The chain carries TRBV25-1 and TRBJ2-7; TRBD2 matches 10 bases. V dropped 6 bases and J dropped 7; count of bases not matched to a gene: 15. The CDR3 consists of 16 residues. CDR1 and CDR2 from the germline V gene are MGHDK and SYGVNS. The CDR3 sequence: CASSQPSGRIIGEQYF. The CDR3 region has the DNA TGTGCCAGCAGCCAACCTAGCGGGAGAATCATAGGGGAGCAGTACTTC.

CDR3 in amino acids: CASTSRGGGYGYTF. The CDR3 coding sequence is TGTGCCAGCACCTCGAGGGGAGGTGGCTATGGCTACACCTTC. This chain joins TRBV7-2 and TRBJ1-2, with D tentatively TRBD1 (5 bases). Per germline, CDR1 SGHTA and CDR2 FQGNSA. The V end was cut by 7 bases, the J end by 4 bases, with 16 bases between. This CDR3 region has 14 residues.

This chain joins TRBV20-1 and TRBJ2-7, with D hard to call. V was shortened by 5 bases and J by 3 bases, with 8 bases between the two germline ends. Germline loops: CDR1 DFQATT, CDR2 SNEGSKA (reference sequence). This CDR3 is built from 11 residues. The CDR3 bases are TGCAGTGCTGGCGGTCGCTACGAGCAGTACTTC. Its protein is CSAGGRYEQYF.

This clone was counted a single time. The CDR3 sequence: CASSAGQENSPLHF. CDR3 nucleotide sequence: TGCGCCAGCAGCGCCGGACAGGAAAATTCACCCCTCCACTTT. V gene TRBV5-1 combines with J gene TRBJ1-6; the match to TRBD1 covers 7 bases. The CDR3 spans 14 residues. Per germline, CDR1 SGHRS and CDR2 YFSETQ. The trim removed 4 bases at V and 7 bases at J, leaving 5 bases unmatched.

In this sample, this clone turned up a few times. This chain uses TRBV7-3 with TRBJ2-2; 13 nucleotides line up with TRBD2. Germline V gene lookup returns CDR1 SGHTA and CDR2 FQGTGA. The CDR3 consists of 17 residues. V shed 5 bases, J shed 5 bases, and the junction held 8 bases outside the gene matches. This CDR3 reads CASSPGTSGIGTGELFF. As DNA, the CDR3 is TGTGCCAGCAGCCCCGGGACTAGCGGGATAGGGACCGGGGAGCTGTTTTTT.

The chain couples TRBV7-2 to TRBJ1-5; 8 positions match TRBD1. This CDR3 has 15 residues. Germline V lookup: CDR1 SGHTA, CDR2 FQGNSA. Losses at the gene ends were 6 bases for V and 6 bases for J; bases not matched to a gene: 10. CDR3 residues: CASRPGTGASQPQHF. DNA of the CDR3: TGTGCCAGCAGGCCCGGGACAGGAGCTTCTCAGCCCCAGCATTTT.

The CDR3 sequence is CASSLGGWTVAPLYGYTF. The CDR3 DNA follows: TGTGCCAGCAGCTTAGGGGGCTGGACCGTTGCTCCACTCTATGGCTACACCTTC. This chain links TRBV11-2 with TRBJ1-2, with a possible D match to TRBD1 (5 bases). Trimming pared 1 base from V and 4 bases from J, leaving 22 bases between. This CDR3 contains 18 residues. Per germline, CDR1 SGHAT and CDR2 FQNNGV.

This clone was observed a handful of times. The V and J genes are TRBV2 and TRBJ1-2; 7 positions agree with TRBD1. Trimming at V came to 6 bases and at J to 6 bases, leaving 7 bases not matched to a gene. The CDR3 extends over 13 amino acids. Germline V gives CDR1 SNHLY, CDR2 FYNNEI. DNA for the CDR3: TGTGCCAGCAGCGAGACAGGGAACGATGGCTACACCTTC. It translates to CASSETGNDGYTF. Filled out from reference TRBV2 and TRBJ1-2, the complete variable domain reads EPEVTQTPSHQVTQMGQEVILRCVPISNHLYFYWYRQILGQKVEFLVSFYNNEISEKSEIFDDQFSVERPDGSNFTLKIRSTKLEDSAMYFCASSETGNDGYTFGSGTRLTVV.

The chain links TRBV15 to TRBJ1-1; D gene uncertain. V was trimmed by 1 base and J by 1 base, leaving 10 bases between them. Germline CDR1 is LNHNV and CDR2 is YYDKDF (reference sequence). The CDR3 contains 15 residues. CDR3 sequence: CATSRALTENTEAFF. In DNA, the CDR3 is TGTGCCACCAGCAGAGCACTCACAGAGAACACTGAAGCTTTCTTT.

This rearrangement joins TRBV6-5 to TRBJ1-1, with a tentative D call TRBD1 (5 bases). Looked up from germline, CDR1 is MNHEY and CDR2 is SVGAGI. The length of the CDR3 is 12 residues. The V end was cut by 8 bases, the J end by 2 bases, with 9 bases between. In DNA form, the CDR3 reads TGTGCCAGCCGACAGTTAAACACTGAAGCTTTCTTT. Translating gives CASRQLNTEAFF.

V and J are TRBV5-1 and TRBJ2-3; D is unclear. V was pared by 1 base and J by 1 base, with 10 bases between. Looked up from germline, CDR1 is SGHRS and CDR2 is YFSETQ. This CDR3 contains 15 residues. The CDR3 here is CASSLSPSGTDTQYF. CDR3 DNA: TGCGCCAGCAGCTTGTCCCCTTCTGGCACAGATACGCAGTATTTT.

This chain links TRBV30 with TRBJ2-7, with TRBD1 matching over 11 bases. The V gene end was trimmed by 5 bases and the J gene end by 11 bases; junction bases not matched to a gene: 11. The CDR3 is made up of 13 amino acids. The V gene's germline CDR1 is GTSNPN and CDR2 SVGIG (reference sequence). The CDR3 here is CAWEGQGGTPKYF. In DNA, the CDR3 is TGTGCCTGGGAGGGACAGGGGGGAACTCCCAAGTACTTC.

J is TRBJ1-2 and V is TRBV5-1; 7 bases agree with TRBD1. Trimming removed 1 base from V and 4 bases from J; junction bases left unmatched: 7. This CDR3 is 15 amino acids long. CDR1 is SGHRS, CDR2 YFSETQ, per germline. CDR3: CASSLLQTGTYGYTF. CDR3 bases: TGCGCCAGCAGCTTGCTACAGACAGGGACCTATGGCTACACCTTC.

On this clone itself: The sample has other DNA sequences that encode this CDR3 too. This rearrangement joins TRBV6-2 or TRBV6-3 to TRBJ1-1, with D possibly being TRBD1 (6 bases). The germline V gene has CDR1 MNHEY and CDR2 SVGEGT. Trimming pared 3 bases from V and 2 bases from J, leaving 10 bases between. The CDR3 consists of 14 residues. CDR3: CASSYSRGNTEAFF. CDR3 DNA: TGTGCCAGCAGTTATTCCAGGGGCAACACTGAAGCTTTCTTT.

The chain combines TRBV27 with TRBJ2-3; D gene ambiguous. The CDR3 is made up of 15 amino acids. Between the trimmed V and J ends, which lost 1 base and 2 bases, there was a span of 10 bases. Germline V lookup: CDR1 MNHEY, CDR2 SMNVEV (reference sequence). Here the CDR3 reads CASSLFTGPTDTQYF. The CDR3 DNA sequence: TGTGCCAGCAGTTTATTTACCGGTCCCACAGATACGCAGTATTTT.

The chain recombines TRBV29-1 with TRBJ2-5, with D possibly being TRBD1 (5 bases). The CDR3 contains 14 residues. The V and J ends lost 7 bases and 2 bases respectively, with 17 bases between them. The V gene's germline CDR1 is SQVTM and CDR2 ANQGSEA. The CDR3 DNA reads TGCAGCGCACCCTCTGCAGGGATTCAAGAGACCCAGTACTTC. Translated, it gives CSAPSAGIQETQYF.

V gene TRBV11-2 combines with J gene TRBJ2-3; 9 positions agree with TRBD1. The germline V gene has CDR1 SGHAT and CDR2 FQNNGV. The CDR3 is made up of 15 amino acids. The V and J ends lost 5 bases and 1 base, in that order; junction bases with no gene match: 4. The CDR3, as DNA: TGTGCCAGCAGCAGGGACAGGGCCCGCACAGATACGCAGTATTTT. Its protein is CASSRDRARTDTQYF.

The chain's CDR3 is CASSQEISGNTEAFF. CDR3 DNA sequence: TGTGCCAGCAGCCAAGAAATTTCGGGAAATACTGAAGCTTTCTTT. The chain links TRBV4-2 to TRBJ1-1; D gene ambiguous. The ends were cut back, 0 bases at V and 5 bases at J, with 13 bases in the middle. In germline, CDR1 is LGHNA, CDR2 YNFKEQ. This CDR3 is built from 15 residues.

The chain's CDR3 is CATSTTGVVYGYTF. CDR3 coding DNA: TGTGCCACCAGTACGACAGGGGTCGTCTATGGCTACACCTTC. The chain carries TRBV15 and TRBJ1-2; TRBD1 aligns across 8 bases. CDR1 is LNHNV and CDR2 is YYDKDF in the germline V gene (reference sequence). This CDR3 has 14 amino acids. The V gene end was trimmed by 6 bases and the J gene end by 4 bases; junction bases not matched to a gene: 7.

This clone was recorded once. This sequence joins TRBV10-3 and TRBJ2-7, with 7 nucleotides matching TRBD1. The CDR3 is 12 residues long. J was trimmed by 6 bases and V by 10 bases; bases with no gene match: 9. Germline V gives CDR1 ENHRY, CDR2 SYGVKD. The CDR3 is CASGQVEGEQYF. CDR3 in DNA: TGTGCCAGCGGACAGGTCGAGGGCGAGCAGTACTTC.

The CDR3, as DNA: TGTGCCAGCAGCCTTACATCCTACGAGCAGTACTTC. It translates to CASSLTSYEQYF. This chain connects TRBV11-2 to TRBJ2-7; D gene unclear. Germline assignment: CDR1 SGHAT and CDR2 FQNNGV. The CDR3 loop spans 12 amino acids. V lost 5 bases and J lost 1, with 6 bases in between.

The chain combines TRBV7-3 with TRBJ2-3; D is perhaps TRBD1 (6 bases). The CDR3 contains 14 residues. Between the trimmed V and J ends, which lost 6 bases and 4 bases, there was a span of 14 bases. Germline assignment: CDR1 SGHTA and CDR2 FQGTGA. For the CDR3, the DNA is TGTGCCAGCAGACCTAAGGGGGTATCAGATACGCAGTATTTT. The encoded protein is CASRPKGVSDTQYF.

The count of this clone is one. In nucleotides, the CDR3 is TGTGCCAGCAATCCTTCGGGTCCCAACTCCTACGAGCAGTACTTC. As protein: CASNPSGPNSYEQYF. The gene calls are TRBV2 and TRBJ2-7; D remains unclear. CDR1 is SNHLY, CDR2 FYNNEI, per germline. V dropped 7 bases and J dropped 0 bases, with 16 bases sitting between them. This CDR3 has 15 residues. Drawing the rest from reference TRBV2 and TRBJ2-7, the complete variable domain is EPEVTQTPSHQVTQMGQEVILRCVPISNHLYFYWYRQILGQKVEFLVSFYNNEISEKSEIFDDQFSVERPDGSNFTLKIRSTKLEDSAMYFCASNPSGPNSYEQYFGPGTRLTVT.

This chain links TRBV30 with TRBJ2-7, with 9 bases lining up with TRBD1. From germline, CDR1 is GTSNPN and CDR2 SVGIG (reference sequence). V trimming: 1 base; J trimming: 2 bases; junction bases outside the gene matches: 3. CDR3 size: 14 residues. This CDR3 is CAWSAGTGPYEQYF. The CDR3 DNA follows: TGTGCCTGGAGTGCTGGGACAGGGCCCTACGAGCAGTACTTC.

The rearrangement uses TRBV30 and TRBJ1-6; D perhaps matches TRBD1 (5 bases). CDR1 is GTSNPN, CDR2 SVGIG, per germline (reference sequence). Trimming cost V 1 base and J 2 bases, with 9 bases left between them. There are 15 residues in the CDR3. The CDR3 loop is CAWSGGGTYNSPLHF. The CDR3 DNA reads TGTGCCTGGAGTGGGGGGGGAACCTATAATTCACCCCTCCACTTT.

The chain has TRBV30 and TRBJ1-2; no clear D. Between the trimmed V and J ends, which lost 2 bases and 8 bases, there was a span of 15 bases. There are 13 residues in the CDR3. From germline, CDR1 is GTSNPN and CDR2 SVGIG (reference sequence). CDR3: CAWSLGPAVGYTF. The DNA of the CDR3 is TGTGCCTGGAGTCTCGGTCCCGCCGTCGGCTACACCTTC.

V and J are TRBV3-1 (or the pseudogene TRBV3-2) and TRBJ2-1, with a weak D call TRBD2 (6 bases). In germline, CDR1 is LGHDT, CDR2 YNNKEL (reference sequence). The CDR3 is made up of 13 amino acids. Trimming removed 1 base from V and 9 bases from J, with 10 bases in between. The CDR3 region has the DNA TGTGCCAGCAGCCAAGTCCCGGAGGGTGAGCAGTTCTTC. Amino acids: CASSQVPEGEQFF.

This clone is a singleton in its sample. This chain links TRBV6-5 with TRBJ1-4, with a tentative D call TRBD1 (6 bases). The CDR3 spans 15 residues. Trimming removed 5 bases from V and 10 bases from J, with 20 bases in between. CDR1 MNHEY and CDR2 SVGAGI come from the germline V gene. The CDR3: CASSLREGEVGKLFF. DNA of the CDR3: TGTGCCAGCAGTCTTAGGGAGGGGGAGGTTGGAAAACTGTTTTTT.